This is a list of T cell receptor beta chains from one sample in a study of technical replicates of blood from several donors. Clones were sequenced by immunoSEQ multiplex PCR, and TCRdb holds only the in-frame ones, with some missing. The table lists approximately 75,000 clones, 95% to 98% of them singletons, with under 0.3% in the top ten. The sample taken for sequencing was T cells isolated from PBMCs. The receptors derive from a human donor in good health. CDR3s include the opening cysteine and the closing phenylalanine or tryptophan. The order of the fields is V gene, D gene, CDR3 length, J gene, clone size, CDR3 protein, CDR3 DNA. A D gene is named only where the DNA matches it firmly. Where a row states a size, it is once, few, many or the class of an expanded clone; other rows omit it.

v_call: TRBV4-3; d_call: .; cdr3_length: 13; j_call: TRBJ2-7; clone_size: .; cdr3_aa: CASSLTEDYEQYF; cdr3_nt: TGCGCCAGCAGCCTTACTGAAGACTACGAGCAGTACTTC
v_call: TRBV6-1; d_call: TRBD1; cdr3_length: 16; j_call: TRBJ2-7; clone_size: .; cdr3_aa: CASSEPGTGNPYEQYF; cdr3_nt: TGTGCCAGCAGTGAACCCGGGACAGGGAATCCCTACGAGCAGTACTTC
v_call: TRBV28; d_call: .; cdr3_length: 12; j_call: TRBJ1-2; clone_size: .; cdr3_aa: CASSRGGYGYTF; cdr3_nt: TGTGCCAGCAGCCGAGGGGGCTATGGCTACACCTTC
v_call: TRBV27; d_call: .; cdr3_length: 13; j_call: TRBJ2-7; clone_size: .; cdr3_aa: CASSFGRIYEQYF; cdr3_nt: TGTGCCAGCAGTTTTGGCAGGATCTACGAGCAGTACTTC
v_call: TRBV10-2; d_call: TRBD1; cdr3_length: 15; j_call: TRBJ1-1; clone_size: .; cdr3_aa: CASVQNRGGNTEAFF; cdr3_nt: TGCGCCAGCGTACAGAACAGGGGGGGGAACACTGAAGCTTTCTTT
v_call: TRBV11-2; d_call: TRBD1; cdr3_length: 15; j_call: TRBJ2-7; clone_size: .; cdr3_aa: CASSKLRDSSYEQYF; cdr3_nt: TGTGCCAGCAGCAAACTCCGGGACAGCTCCTACGAGCAGTACTTC
v_call: TRBV5-4; d_call: TRBD1; cdr3_length: 14; j_call: TRBJ2-7; clone_size: .; cdr3_aa: CASSSGQGKDEQYF; cdr3_nt: TGTGCCAGCAGCTCCGGACAGGGTAAGGACGAGCAGTACTTC
v_call: TRBV9; d_call: .; cdr3_length: 16; j_call: TRBJ1-1; clone_size: .; cdr3_aa: CASSASGGGVNTEAFF; cdr3_nt: TGTGCCAGCAGCGCATCTGGAGGGGGGGTCAACACTGAAGCTTTCTTT
v_call: TRBV5-1; d_call: TRBD2; cdr3_length: 15; j_call: TRBJ2-3; clone_size: .; cdr3_aa: CASGGSAGGTDTQYF; cdr3_nt: TGCGCCAGCGGCGGATCGGCGGGAGGTACAGATACGCAGTATTTT
v_call: TRBV15; d_call: .; cdr3_length: 15; j_call: TRBJ1-2; clone_size: .; cdr3_aa: CATSRDLEGEGGYTF; cdr3_nt: TGTGCCACCAGCAGAGATCTGGAGGGTGAGGGTGGCTACACCTTC
v_call: TRBV16; d_call: TRBD2; cdr3_length: 17; j_call: TRBJ2-1; clone_size: .; cdr3_aa: CASSQVVIAGVKNEQFF; cdr3_nt: TGTGCCAGCAGCCAGGTAGTAATAGCGGGAGTTAAGAATGAGCAGTTCTTC
v_call: TRBV13; d_call: .; cdr3_length: 16; j_call: TRBJ2-7; clone_size: .; cdr3_aa: CASSFGRRQLSGEQYF; cdr3_nt: TGTGCCAGCAGCTTCGGACGCCGACAGTTATCGGGCGAGCAGTACTTC
v_call: TRBV28; d_call: TRBD1; cdr3_length: 15; j_call: TRBJ1-5; clone_size: .; cdr3_aa: CASSSDRGMDQPQHF; cdr3_nt: TGTGCCAGCAGTTCGGACAGGGGGATGGATCAGCCCCAGCATTTT
v_call: TRBV5-1; d_call: .; cdr3_length: 17; j_call: TRBJ1-3; clone_size: .; cdr3_aa: CASSLVPISLSGNTIYF; cdr3_nt: TGCGCCAGCAGCTTGGTTCCGATTAGTCTCTCTGGAAACACCATATATTTT
v_call: TRBV19; d_call: .; cdr3_length: 14; j_call: TRBJ1-5; clone_size: .; cdr3_aa: CASSLPRQNQPQHF; cdr3_nt: TGTGCCAGTAGTCTCCCTAGACAGAATCAGCCCCAGCATTTT
v_call: TRBV5-1; d_call: TRBD1; cdr3_length: 15; j_call: TRBJ2-7; clone_size: .; cdr3_aa: CASSRHRGGGDEQYF; cdr3_nt: TGCGCCAGCAGCAGACACAGGGGCGGTGGGGACGAGCAGTACTTC
v_call: TRBV5-1; d_call: .; cdr3_length: 13; j_call: TRBJ2-5; clone_size: .; cdr3_aa: CASSLDSQETQYF; cdr3_nt: TGCGCCAGCAGCTTGGACAGCCAAGAGACCCAGTACTTC
v_call: TRBV28; d_call: .; cdr3_length: 14; j_call: TRBJ1-5; clone_size: .; cdr3_aa: CASSPGQNNQPQHF; cdr3_nt: TGTGCCAGCAGTCCTGGACAGAATAATCAGCCCCAGCATTTT
v_call: TRBV10-3; d_call: .; cdr3_length: 14; j_call: TRBJ2-5; clone_size: .; cdr3_aa: CAISYRLEGETQYF; cdr3_nt: TGTGCCATCAGTTACAGGTTAGAAGGAGAGACCCAGTACTTC
v_call: TRBV28; d_call: TRBD1; cdr3_length: 15; j_call: TRBJ1-1; clone_size: .; cdr3_aa: CASSDPGQGVTEAFF; cdr3_nt: TGTGCCAGCAGTGACCCGGGACAGGGAGTCACTGAAGCTTTCTTT
v_call: TRBV6-1; d_call: TRBD1; cdr3_length: 14; j_call: TRBJ1-2; clone_size: .; cdr3_aa: CASIRDRANYGYTF; cdr3_nt: TGTGCCAGCATTAGGGACAGAGCTAACTATGGCTACACCTTC
v_call: TRBV14; d_call: .; cdr3_length: 13; j_call: TRBJ1-1; clone_size: few; cdr3_aa: CASSQDLNTEAFF; cdr3_nt: TGTGCCAGCAGCCAAGACTTGAACACTGAAGCTTTCTTT
v_call: TRBV19; d_call: TRBD2; cdr3_length: 12; j_call: TRBJ2-2; clone_size: .; cdr3_aa: CASTGGTGELFF; cdr3_nt: TGTGCCAGCACCGGGGGGACCGGGGAGCTGTTTTTT
v_call: TRBV25-1; d_call: .; cdr3_length: 15; j_call: TRBJ1-5; clone_size: .; cdr3_aa: CASSPTGSGNQPQHF; cdr3_nt: TGTGCCAGCAGTCCCACAGGGTCCGGCAATCAGCCCCAGCATTTT
v_call: TRBV27; d_call: TRBD1; cdr3_length: 14; j_call: TRBJ1-1; clone_size: few; cdr3_aa: CASSWAQGVTEAFF; cdr3_nt: TGTGCCAGCAGTTGGGCCCAGGGGGTGACTGAAGCTTTCTTT
v_call: TRBV19; d_call: .; cdr3_length: 13; j_call: TRBJ1-2; clone_size: .; cdr3_aa: CASSIEGLSGYTF; cdr3_nt: TGTGCCAGTAGTATTGAGGGACTGAGTGGCTACACCTTC
v_call: TRBV30; d_call: .; cdr3_length: 12; j_call: TRBJ2-7; clone_size: .; cdr3_aa: CAWRSVGYEQYF; cdr3_nt: TGTGCCTGGAGGTCGGTTGGCTACGAGCAGTACTTC
v_call: TRBV7-3; d_call: TRBD2; cdr3_length: 15; j_call: TRBJ2-1; clone_size: .; cdr3_aa: CASSSLLAGYNEQFF; cdr3_nt: TGTGCCAGCAGCTCTCTACTAGCGGGCTACAATGAGCAGTTCTTC
v_call: TRBV5-1; d_call: TRBD1; cdr3_length: 14; j_call: TRBJ1-1; clone_size: once; cdr3_aa: CASSWTGGNTEAFF; cdr3_nt: TGCGCCAGCAGCTGGACAGGGGGGAACACTGAAGCTTTCTTT
v_call: TRBV6-1; d_call: TRBD1; cdr3_length: 15; j_call: TRBJ2-6; clone_size: few; cdr3_aa: CASSAQGAGANVLTF; cdr3_nt: TGTGCCAGCAGTGCACAGGGGGCTGGGGCCAACGTCCTGACTTTC
v_call: TRBV5-5; d_call: TRBD1; cdr3_length: 14; j_call: TRBJ1-1; clone_size: .; cdr3_aa: CASSFRDRSAEAFF; cdr3_nt: TGTGCCAGCAGCTTCAGGGACAGATCGGCCGAAGCTTTCTTT
v_call: TRBV27; d_call: TRBD1; cdr3_length: 15; j_call: TRBJ2-1; clone_size: .; cdr3_aa: CASRSFGTGGNEQFF; cdr3_nt: TGTGCCAGCAGGTCTTTTGGGACAGGGGGCAATGAGCAGTTCTTC
v_call: TRBV4-1; d_call: .; cdr3_length: 14; j_call: TRBJ2-7; clone_size: .; cdr3_aa: CASSLLMVSGEQYF; cdr3_nt: TGCGCCAGCAGCCTTCTTATGGTCTCGGGGGAGCAGTACTTC
v_call: TRBV6-5; d_call: TRBD2; cdr3_length: 13; j_call: TRBJ2-7; clone_size: .; cdr3_aa: CASSRTSGHEQYF; cdr3_nt: TGTGCCAGCAGCCGGACTAGCGGCCACGAGCAGTACTTC
v_call: TRBV9; d_call: TRBD1; cdr3_length: 15; j_call: TRBJ1-2; clone_size: .; cdr3_aa: CASSVGTGGGYGYTF; cdr3_nt: TGTGCCAGCAGCGTCGGGACAGGGGGTGGTTATGGCTACACCTTC
v_call: TRBV28; d_call: .; cdr3_length: 15; j_call: TRBJ1-5; clone_size: once; cdr3_aa: CASSLPRDFNQPQHF; cdr3_nt: TGTGCCAGCAGTTTACCCCGGGACTTCAATCAGCCCCAGCATTTT
v_call: TRBV9; d_call: .; cdr3_length: 18; j_call: TRBJ1-3; clone_size: .; cdr3_aa: CASSVAGGLTNSGNTIYF; cdr3_nt: TGTGCCAGCAGCGTAGCCGGGGGGTTGACCAACTCTGGAAACACCATATATTTT
v_call: TRBV30; d_call: .; cdr3_length: 11; j_call: TRBJ2-7; clone_size: .; cdr3_aa: CAWSVGDEQYF; cdr3_nt: TGTGCCTGGAGTGTGGGAGACGAGCAGTACTTC
v_call: TRBV13; d_call: .; cdr3_length: 13; j_call: TRBJ1-3; clone_size: .; cdr3_aa: CASSLGFGNTIYF; cdr3_nt: TGTGCCAGCAGCTTAGGCTTTGGAAACACCATATATTTT
v_call: TRBV5-1; d_call: TRBD2; cdr3_length: 16; j_call: TRBJ2-1; clone_size: .; cdr3_aa: CASSGGGSSGYNEQFF; cdr3_nt: TGCGCCAGCAGCGGAGGCGGATCTAGCGGCTACAATGAGCAGTTCTTC
v_call: TRBV6-5; d_call: TRBD2; cdr3_length: 11; j_call: TRBJ2-7; clone_size: .; cdr3_aa: CASLGGNEQYF; cdr3_nt: TGTGCCAGCTTGGGAGGGAACGAGCAGTACTTC
v_call: TRBV5-4; d_call: TRBD1; cdr3_length: 17; j_call: TRBJ2-7; clone_size: .; cdr3_aa: CASSLVSRDSNSYEQYF; cdr3_nt: TGTGCCAGCAGCTTGGTCTCCCGGGACAGTAATTCCTACGAGCAGTACTTC
v_call: TRBV5-1; d_call: TRBD2; cdr3_length: 15; j_call: TRBJ2-7; clone_size: .; cdr3_aa: CASSLTSGVSYEQYF; cdr3_nt: TGCGCCAGCAGTCTGACTAGCGGAGTTTCCTACGAGCAGTACTTC
v_call: TRBV5-1; d_call: TRBD1; cdr3_length: 15; j_call: TRBJ1-2; clone_size: .; cdr3_aa: CASSFETGGDYGYTF; cdr3_nt: TGCGCCAGCAGCTTCGAGACAGGGGGCGACTATGGCTACACCTTC
v_call: TRBV19; d_call: .; cdr3_length: 15; j_call: TRBJ1-5; clone_size: .; cdr3_aa: CASSDTGTSNQPQHF; cdr3_nt: TGTGCCAGTAGTGACACCGGGACATCGAATCAGCCCCAGCATTTT
v_call: TRBV5-6; d_call: TRBD2; cdr3_length: 15; j_call: TRBJ2-5; clone_size: .; cdr3_aa: CASSLEASGIETQYF; cdr3_nt: TGTGCCAGCAGCTTGGAAGCTAGCGGGATAGAGACCCAGTACTTC
v_call: TRBV4-1; d_call: .; cdr3_length: 14; j_call: TRBJ2-2; clone_size: .; cdr3_aa: CASSPRDSTGELFF; cdr3_nt: TGCGCCAGCAGCCCCCGGGACTCCACCGGGGAGCTGTTTTTT
v_call: TRBV9; d_call: TRBD2; cdr3_length: 16; j_call: TRBJ2-3; clone_size: .; cdr3_aa: CASSVGLASSTDTQYF; cdr3_nt: TGTGCCAGCAGCGTAGGACTAGCGTCTAGCACAGATACGCAGTATTTT
v_call: TRBV6-5; d_call: .; cdr3_length: 12; j_call: TRBJ2-5; clone_size: once; cdr3_aa: CASSGGRETQYF; cdr3_nt: TGTGCCAGCAGTGGAGGGCGGGAGACCCAGTACTTC
v_call: TRBV19; d_call: .; cdr3_length: 15; j_call: TRBJ1-1; clone_size: .; cdr3_aa: CASSVDRDTYTEAFF; cdr3_nt: TGTGCCAGTAGTGTCGATCGGGACACTTACACTGAAGCTTTCTTT
v_call: TRBV10-2; d_call: .; cdr3_length: 15; j_call: TRBJ2-7; clone_size: .; cdr3_aa: CASSRQAADLYEQYF; cdr3_nt: TGCGCCAGCAGTAGACAGGCAGCGGATTTATACGAGCAGTACTTC
v_call: TRBV5-6; d_call: TRBD2; cdr3_length: 18; j_call: TRBJ2-3; clone_size: once; cdr3_aa: CASTFWTSGFFFTDTQYF; cdr3_nt: TGTGCCAGCACCTTTTGGACTAGCGGTTTTTTCTTCACAGATACGCAGTATTTT
v_call: TRBV5-1; d_call: TRBD2; cdr3_length: 15; j_call: TRBJ2-7; clone_size: .; cdr3_aa: CASSLTSGSTYEQYF; cdr3_nt: TGCGCCAGCAGCTTGACTAGCGGGAGCACCTACGAGCAGTACTTC
v_call: TRBV10-3; d_call: TRBD1; cdr3_length: 18; j_call: TRBJ1-2; clone_size: .; cdr3_aa: CAISESGRAAGGRVGYTF; cdr3_nt: TGTGCCATCAGTGAGTCGGGTCGGGCGGCAGGGGGAAGAGTTGGCTACACCTTC